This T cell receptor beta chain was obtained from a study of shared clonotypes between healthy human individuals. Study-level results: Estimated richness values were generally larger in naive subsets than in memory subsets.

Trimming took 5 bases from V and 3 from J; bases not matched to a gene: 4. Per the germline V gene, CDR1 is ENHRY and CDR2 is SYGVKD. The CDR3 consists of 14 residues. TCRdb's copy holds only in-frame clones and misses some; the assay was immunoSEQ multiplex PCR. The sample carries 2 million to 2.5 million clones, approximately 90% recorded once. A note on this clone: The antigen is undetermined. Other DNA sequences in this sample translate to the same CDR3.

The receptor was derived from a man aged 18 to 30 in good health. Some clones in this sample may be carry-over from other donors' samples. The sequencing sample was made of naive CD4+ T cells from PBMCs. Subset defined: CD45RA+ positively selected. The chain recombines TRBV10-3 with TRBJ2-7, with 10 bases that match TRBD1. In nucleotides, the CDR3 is TGTGCCATCAGTCCGGGACAGGGGATCTACGAGCAGTACTTC. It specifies CAISPGQGIYEQYF.